This TCR beta chain was found in a study of blood T cell repertoires in COVID-19. Study as a whole: Material from acute and convalescent COVID-19 was sourced from the United States, Italy and Spain. PBMCs, B-cell-depleted T cells, or T cells provided the cDNA or gDNA that made up the material.

Trimming cost V 1 base and J 9 bases; bases outside gene matches: 12. CDR1 and CDR2 (germline): GTSNPN, SVGIG (reference sequence). The CDR3 consists of 16 residues. Study processing details: Quantification of nucleated cells was approximated via reference gene primer amplification. Profiling relied on immunoSEQ multiplex PCR, and the TCRdb table lists in-frame clones only, not all of them. Clone size and V and J calls were adopted from that table, with D and trimming inferred from the DNA. The profile shows around 280,000 clones, around nine tenths of them singletons. Seattle's enrolled individuals joined amid active infection and were then monitored longitudinally.

Sequenced input: peripheral blood. The chain combines TRBV30 with TRBJ2-1; TRBD2 aligns across 10 bases. This receptor was identified in a woman aged 30 to 39 with COVID-19, enrolled during active disease. CDR3 sequence reads: CAWSAPLAGAQTEQFF. CDR3 nucleotide sequence: TGTGCCTGGAGTGCCCCCCTAGCGGGAGCACAAACTGAGCAGTTCTTC. The full variable domain, in which reference TRBV30 and TRBJ2-1 provide the parts outside the CDR3, is SQTIHQWPATLVQPVGSPLSLECTVEGTSNPNLYWYRQAAGRGLQLLFYSVGIGQISSEVPQNLSASRPQDRQFILSSKKLLLSDSGFYLCAWSAPLAGAQTEQFFGPGTRLTVL.